This T cell receptor beta chain was captured by sequencing in a study of shared clonotypes between healthy human individuals. About the study: Per donor, CD8 memory used one plate, CD8 naive used two, CD4 memory used three and CD4 naive used three.

Donation came from healthy HIV-negative adults that had no recent acute infections or vaccinations. Naive CD45RA+ and memory CD45RA-negative subsets were split from CD4+ cells. Generated by immunoSEQ multiplex PCR, the TCRdb table keeps only in-frame clones and is missing some. The repertoire has about 2.4 million clones, 90% to 95% of them found once; the top ten carry approximately 0.36%. Looked up from germline, CDR1 is SQVTM and CDR2 is ANQGSEA. This CDR3 region has 13 residues. V shed 4 bases and J shed 5 bases, with 12 bases lying between them. Study results and caveats: Sample collection involved blood only; tissue repertoires are likely different.

To note about this clone: Antigen specificity is unknown.

Material for sequencing was naive CD4+ T cells from PBMCs. Subset meaning: CD45RA+ positively selected. This sequence joins TRBV29-1 and TRBJ2-1, with a tentative D call TRBD2 (5 bases). This receptor was identified in a man between 18 and 35 years old in good health. Some clones in this sample may be carry-over from other donors' samples. The CDR3, as DNA: TGCAGCGTTGGTTGGCTAGCCGACAATGAGCAGTTCTTC. This sequence encodes CSVGWLADNEQFF.